Only a few counts were recorded for the clone carrying this T cell receptor beta chain. This CDR3 contains 15 residues. Per the germline V gene, CDR1 is SGHTA and CDR2 is FQGTGA. V gave up 6 bases and J gave up 4 bases; unmatched junction bases: 10. This specimen belongs to a study of OX40 agonist ivuxolimab in advanced cancers. Across the whole study: The dose of intravenous ivuxolimab that patients received every 2 weeks ranged from 0.01 to 10 mg/kg.

Some clones are missing from TCRdb's copy, which holds only in-frame ones; the method was immunoSEQ multiplex PCR. In the table there are 45,000 to 75,000 clones, about four fifths of which are singletons. Systemic immunosuppression or autoimmune disease history was grounds to exclude patients. The chain joins TRBV7-3 to TRBJ1-2, with 8 bases identical to TRBD1. Sequencing used CD4+ or CD8+ T cells sorted from blood, obtained in a trial of the OX40 agonist ivuxolimab. This TCR came from an adult with an advanced solid tumor such as melanoma, head and neck, liver or kidney cancer. The CDR3 spells CASRLRATGAYGYTF. CDR3 DNA: TGTGCCAGCAGACTCAGAGCGACAGGGGCCTATGGCTACACCTTC.